These T cell receptor beta chains were read from a single sample in a study of T cells in Graves' hyperthyroidism and ophthalmopathy. From the multiplex PCR reads, TCRdb called clonotypes with MiXCR, one entry per CDR3 protein. The sample contains under 600,000 distinct CDR3 sequences, 15% to 20% of which appear only once. Sequenced input: blood. These receptors were collected from a woman between 40 and 55 years old with Graves' ophthalmopathy. CDR3s include the opening cysteine and the closing phenylalanine or tryptophan. The D gene is left open where the match is weak. The size entry is marked missing in some rows and otherwise reads once, few, many or a size class.

j_call clone_size v_call d_call cdr3_nt cdr3_aa
TRBJ1-1 NA TRBV5-1 NA TGTGCCAGCAGCTCCATTCGGCTCCCCAAGGTCAACACTGAAGCTTTCTTT CASSSIRLPKVNTEAFF
TRBJ2-2 many TRBV20-1 TRBD2 TGCAGTGTCAAGCCGGGACTAGACACCGGGGAGCTGTTTTTT CSVKPGLDTGELFF
TRBJ2-1 many TRBV28 TRBD2 TGTGCCAGCAGCCCCTATAGCGGGAGAAGGTACAATGAGCAGTTCTTC CASSPYSGRRYNEQFF
TRBJ1-4 NA TRBV30 TRBD1 TGTGCCTGGAGTAAACAGGGGGCGAGGGGTGAAAAACTGTTTTTT CAWSKQGARGEKLFF
TRBJ1-6 few TRBV6-1 TRBD1 TGTGCCAGCAGACCCGGGACAGGGGTATATAATTCACCCCTCCACTTT CASRPGTGVYNSPLHF
TRBJ2-5 few TRBV20-1 NA TGCAGTGCTAGCTCCAGATACTTCCAAGAGACCCAGTACTTC CSASSRYFQETQYF
TRBJ2-3 NA TRBV5-1 TRBD2 TGCGCCAGCAGCTCTTTCCCTAGCGGGGGGGCCCGCACAGATACGCAGTATTTT CASSSFPSGGARTDTQYF
TRBJ1-1 many TRBV12-3/TRBV12-4 NA TGTGCCAGCGCCCCCTGGACTGACAACACTGAAGCTTTCTTT CASAPWTDNTEAFF
TRBJ1-1 once TRBV10-3 NA TGTGCCATCAGTGAGTCGGACACTGAAGCTTTCTTT CAISESDTEAFF
TRBJ2-7 many TRBV6-6 NA TGTGCCAGCAGTTACACACAGCCGGGGAGGGGGCTTTACGAGCAGTACTTC CASSYTQPGRGLYEQYF
TRBJ2-7 NA TRBV28 TRBD2 TGTGCCAGCAGAAGCGGGAAAGACTACGAGCAGTACTTC CASRSGKDYEQYF
TRBJ2-7 many TRBV2 NA TGTGCCAGCAGAATCTGGACAAACACCTACGAGCAGTACTTC CASRIWTNTYEQYF